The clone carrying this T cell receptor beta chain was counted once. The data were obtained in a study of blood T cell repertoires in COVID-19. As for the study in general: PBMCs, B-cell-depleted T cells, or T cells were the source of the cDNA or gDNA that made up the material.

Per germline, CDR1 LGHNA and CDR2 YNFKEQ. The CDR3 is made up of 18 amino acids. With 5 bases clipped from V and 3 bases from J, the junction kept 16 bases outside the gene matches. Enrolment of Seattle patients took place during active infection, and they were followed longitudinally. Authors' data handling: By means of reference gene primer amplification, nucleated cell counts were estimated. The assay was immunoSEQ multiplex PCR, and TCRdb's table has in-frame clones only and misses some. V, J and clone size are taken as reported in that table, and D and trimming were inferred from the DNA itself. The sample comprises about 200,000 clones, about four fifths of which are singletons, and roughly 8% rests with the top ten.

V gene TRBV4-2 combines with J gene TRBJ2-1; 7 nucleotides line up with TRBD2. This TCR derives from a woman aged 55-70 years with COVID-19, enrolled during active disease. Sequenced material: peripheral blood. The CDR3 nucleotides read TGTGCCAGCAGCTCCCAGGCCCCATCTAGCGGAGGCTACAATGAGCAGTTCTTC. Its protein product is CASSSQAPSSGGYNEQFF.